The clone carrying this T cell receptor beta chain has just a few counts. Its antigen remains unknown. The sample is drawn from a study of CD8 T cells in ankylosing spondylitis. This CDR3 has 15 amino acids. V was cut by 1 base and J by 0 bases, with 9 bases left in between. In germline, CDR1 is SGHTA, CDR2 FQGNSA. The TCR beta libraries were generated through quantitative 5'-RACE incorporating molecular barcodes. One entry per CDR3 protein, called by TCRdb with MiXCR from the 5' RACE reads. This sample yields just under 350,000 distinct CDR3 sequences, of which approximately 15% are seen a single time; approximately 0.99% belongs to the top ten. Findings of the study overall: Reported data indicate significant enrichment of disease-linked clones within matched ankylosing spondylitis synovial fluid. Prior work had noted some motif variants in reactive arthritis blood and synovial fluid. Disease-linked clones were found to be CD8+ and relatively rare in peripheral blood.

Specimen: blood, either unsorted or a sorted T cell fraction (not recorded which). The gene calls are TRBV7-2 and TRBJ1-1, with D maybe TRBD1 (5 bases). The sequence was obtained from a male donor with ankylosing spondylitis or in good health (not recorded which). CDR3 loop: CASSLGRGVNTEAFF. The DNA for the CDR3 is TGTGCCAGCAGCTTAGGTCGAGGGGTGAACACTGAAGCTTTCTTT.